This T cell receptor (beta chain) was profiled in a study of CD8 T cells in ankylosing spondylitis. Findings and caveats of the study: Past studies reported some motif variants in reactive arthritis synovial fluid and blood. According to the report, clones linked to the disease were significantly enriched in matched synovial fluid samples taken from ankylosing spondylitis patients.

This clonotype was observed a few times. The target antigen is unknown. The length of the CDR3 is 14 residues. Trimming cost V 5 bases and J 0 bases, with 11 bases left between them. Libraries of TCR beta came from quantitative 5'-RACE with molecular barcodes. TCRdb re-derived calls from the 5' RACE reads in MiXCR, one entry per CDR3 protein. The data show approximately 220,000 distinct CDR3 sequences, about 10% seen once. The sequence was obtained from a male donor with ankylosing spondylitis or in good health (not recorded which). Sequenced: blood, either unsorted or a sorted T cell fraction (not recorded which). The chain recombines TRBV12-3 or TRBV12-4 with TRBJ2-7; D might be TRBD2 (6 bases). This CDR3 is CASSPGDFSYEQYF. Here the CDR3 DNA reads TGTGCCAGCAGTCCGGGAGACTTCTCCTACGAGCAGTACTTC.